This TCR beta chain is drawn from a study of blood T cell repertoires in COVID-19. Repertoires were generated with immunoSEQ multiplex PCR, while TCRdb's copy carries only in-frame clones and drops some. Counted here are 100,000 to 150,000 clones, 80% to 90% occurring once; the ten biggest clones make up less than 20%. The CDR3 sequence is 14 residues long. Looked up from germline, CDR1 is MRHNA and CDR2 is SNTAGT. V dropped 4 bases and J dropped 8; count of bases not matched to a gene: 8. The receptor was derived from a man between 45 and 60 years old with active or convalescent COVID-19. What was sequenced was peripheral blood. This chain links TRBV6-4 with TRBJ2-1, with 7 bases matching TRBD2. The CDR3 spells CASSVEGGPHEQFF. The CDR3 bases are TGTGCCAGCAGTGTTGAGGGAGGGCCTCATGAGCAGTTCTTC.